One and the same sample provided the 15 T cell receptor beta chains below, sequenced in a study of vaccination and CD4 T cells after COVID-19. Treatment reported: roughly 11-day PBMC culture with coronavirus spike peptide pools or control peptides (ViraFEST assay). Cultured CD4+ T cells had their DNA profiled by the Oncomine TCR Beta short-read assay. TCRdb ran MiXCR on the PCR reads and lists one entry per CDR3 protein. The sample includes roughly 4,500 distinct CDR3 sequences, roughly a fifth of them seen just once. For these receptors, no antigen is known. Sequenced sample: CD4+ T cells from blood, cultured in vitro. These TCRs come from a human donor who had recovered from COVID-19.

There are a few counts of this clonotype. The V and J genes are TRBV6-1 and TRBJ1-1, with a tentative D call TRBD1 (5 bases). There are 13 residues in the CDR3. Trimming removed 6 bases from V and 7 bases from J, with 15 bases in between. Per the germline V gene, CDR1 is MNHNS and CDR2 is SASEGT. CDR3 DNA: TGTGCCAGCAGAAACCCAACAGGTAATGAAGCTTTCTTT. Translated, it gives CASRNPTGNEAFF.

This chain connects TRBV7-3 to TRBJ1-1, with a weak D call TRBD1 (5 bases). V lost 2 bases and J lost 2, with 9 bases in between. CDR1 SGHTA and CDR2 FQGTGA come from the germline V gene. The CDR3 has 14 residues. As DNA, the CDR3 is TGTGCCAGCAGCTTAGACAGCCAAAACACTGAAGCTTTCTTT. It translates to CASSLDSQNTEAFF.

This clonotype is labeled as large. The chain joins TRBV7-3 to TRBJ1-1; tentatively, D is TRBD1 (6 bases). The V gene's germline CDR1 is SGHTA and CDR2 FQGTGA. Trimming took 1 base from V and 6 from J, leaving 15 bases between them. The CDR3 consists of 15 residues. In DNA form, the CDR3 reads TGTGCCAGCAGCTTAAGTTCAGGGGTAGGGGCTGAAGCTTTCTTT. It is translated as CASSLSSGVGAEAFF. The full variable domain, its missing parts supplied by reference TRBV7-3 and TRBJ1-1, is GAGVSQTPSNKVTEKGKYVELRCDPISGHTALYWYRQSLGQGPEFLIYFQGTGAADDSGLPNDRFFAVRPEGSVSTLKIQRTERGDSAVYLCASSLSSGVGAEAFFGQGTRLTVV.

V is TRBV12-3 or TRBV12-4 and J is TRBJ1-2, with TRBD1 matching 10 bases. V lost 4 bases, J lost 5 bases, and 13 bases stayed unmatched. This CDR3 region has 17 residues. The CDR3 nucleotides read TGTGCCAGCAGTTCCCTCCTACGACAGGGGGCAGGATATGGCTACACCTTC. Encoded protein: CASSSLLRQGAGYGYTF.

Within the sample, this clonotype is medium-sized. The chain employs TRBV19 and TRBJ1-2; D perhaps matches TRBD1 (6 bases). There are 16 residues in the CDR3. Per the germline V gene, CDR1 is LNHDA and CDR2 is SQIVND (reference sequence). Deletions cut 6 bases from V and 1 base from J, with 18 bases between. CDR3 sequence (DNA): TGTGCCAGTAGCGCACTCAACAGGGAATTTAACTATGGCTACACCTTC. As protein: CASSALNREFNYGYTF.

Sample share makes this clonotype medium-sized. J is TRBJ2-5 and V is TRBV20-1; D remains unclear. This CDR3 contains 12 residues. Germline V gene data show CDR1 as DFQATT and CDR2 as SNEGSKA (reference sequence). Trimming took off 3 bases at V and 5 bases at J, with 10 bases between the two ends. The CDR3 DNA reads TGCAGTGCTAGGACGGATCGGGAGACCCAGTACTTC. Amino acid sequence: CSARTDRETQYF.

There are a few counts of this clonotype. This chain links TRBV5-4 with TRBJ2-5, with 11 bases lining up with TRBD2. CDR1 is SGHNT and CDR2 is YYREEE in the germline V gene (reference sequence). V trimming: 3 bases; J trimming: 1 base; junction bases outside the gene matches: 5. The CDR3 covers 16 residues. CDR3 DNA sequence: TGTGCCAGCAGCTACCCGGGACTAGCGGTCCAAGAGACCCAGTACTTC. It encodes CASSYPGLAVQETQYF.

A few counts support this clonotype. This chain connects TRBV25-1 to TRBJ1-3; TRBD1 aligns across 8 bases. CDR3 size: 14 residues. With V trimmed by 4 bases and J by 4 bases, 3 bases remained unmatched. The germline gives CDR1 MGHDK, CDR2 SYGVNS. The CDR3 DNA follows: TGTGCCAGCAGTGTGGCAGGGGGCGGAAACACCATATATTTT. Its protein product is CASSVAGGGNTIYF.

This clonotype was counted only a few times. This chain joins TRBV15 and TRBJ2-7; 8 bases agree with TRBD1. CDR1 is LNHNV and CDR2 is YYDKDF in the germline V gene (reference sequence). The CDR3 has 15 amino acids. J was trimmed by 5 bases and V by 0 bases; bases with no gene match: 6. The CDR3 spells CATSRDWNRGNEQYF. In nucleotides, the CDR3 is TGTGCCACCAGCAGAGATTGGAACAGGGGGAACGAGCAGTACTTC.

The CDR3 is CASKLMGASGNTIYF. CDR3 sequence (DNA): TGTGCCAGTAAATTGATGGGGGCCTCTGGAAACACCATATATTTT. This sequence joins TRBV19 and TRBJ1-3, with a possible D match to TRBD1 (6 bases). This CDR3 region has 15 residues. Trimming took 7 bases from V and 0 from J, leaving 13 bases between them. The germline V gene encodes CDR1 LNHDA and CDR2 SQIVND (reference sequence). The full variable domain, rest sourced from reference TRBV19 and TRBJ1-3, is DGGITQSPKYLFRKEGQNVTLSCEQNLNHDAMYWYRQDPGQGLRLIYYSQIVNDFQKGDIAEGYSVSREKKESFPLTVTSAQKNPTAFYLCASKLMGASGNTIYFGEGSWLTVV.

This clonotype was found a few times. V gene TRBV7-9 combines with J gene TRBJ2-7, with 10 positions matching TRBD2. Trimming cost V 3 bases and J 6 bases; bases outside gene matches: 11. Germline CDR1 SEHNR, CDR2 FQNEAQ (reference sequence). This CDR3 comprises 16 residues. This chain's CDR3 is CASSLESGGADSEQYF. The DNA of the CDR3 is TGTGCCAGCAGCTTGGAGAGCGGGGGGGCCGATAGCGAGCAGTACTTC.

The V and J genes are TRBV21-1 and TRBJ1-2; TRBD1 is taken as the D call from the table, unchecked against the DNA. TRBV21-1 is assigned pseudogene status. CDR3 length: 16 amino acids. The CDR3 loop is CASSKAPPIGGSGYTF. The DNA for the CDR3 is TGTGCCAGCAGCAAAGCGCCTCCGATAGGGGGCAGTGGCTACACCTTC.

Worth noting for this clonotype: One end of the junction varies from germline; a read error may be responsible. V gene TRBV6-1 combines with J gene TRBJ1-2; D not resolved. In germline, CDR1 is MNHNS, CDR2 SASEGT. The CDR3 is made up of 13 amino acids. CDR3 DNA sequence: TGTGCCAGCATCTTAACTGGGGAGGGCGGCTACGCCTTC. It translates to CASILTGEGGYAF.

This clonotype was counted only a few times. The chain joins TRBV12-3 or TRBV12-4 to TRBJ1-2, with 9 bases lining up with TRBD1. Trimming took 5 bases from V and 8 from J; bases not matched to a gene: 6. The CDR3 spans 13 residues. In DNA form, the CDR3 reads TGTGCCAGCAGTGGGACAGGGAGTAACGGCTACACCTTC. This translates into CASSGTGSNGYTF.

This clonotype showed up just a few times. The CDR3 coding sequence is TGTGCCAGCAGCCAAGATATGGGGGCTAGGCAGCCCCAGCATTTT. Translating gives CASSQDMGARQPQHF. The chain carries TRBV4-2 and TRBJ1-5; the D gene is possibly TRBD1 (6 bases). Germline V lookup: CDR1 LGHNA, CDR2 YNFKEQ. With 0 bases removed from V and 7 bases from J, the gap between germline ends came to 13 bases. The CDR3 runs to 15 residues.